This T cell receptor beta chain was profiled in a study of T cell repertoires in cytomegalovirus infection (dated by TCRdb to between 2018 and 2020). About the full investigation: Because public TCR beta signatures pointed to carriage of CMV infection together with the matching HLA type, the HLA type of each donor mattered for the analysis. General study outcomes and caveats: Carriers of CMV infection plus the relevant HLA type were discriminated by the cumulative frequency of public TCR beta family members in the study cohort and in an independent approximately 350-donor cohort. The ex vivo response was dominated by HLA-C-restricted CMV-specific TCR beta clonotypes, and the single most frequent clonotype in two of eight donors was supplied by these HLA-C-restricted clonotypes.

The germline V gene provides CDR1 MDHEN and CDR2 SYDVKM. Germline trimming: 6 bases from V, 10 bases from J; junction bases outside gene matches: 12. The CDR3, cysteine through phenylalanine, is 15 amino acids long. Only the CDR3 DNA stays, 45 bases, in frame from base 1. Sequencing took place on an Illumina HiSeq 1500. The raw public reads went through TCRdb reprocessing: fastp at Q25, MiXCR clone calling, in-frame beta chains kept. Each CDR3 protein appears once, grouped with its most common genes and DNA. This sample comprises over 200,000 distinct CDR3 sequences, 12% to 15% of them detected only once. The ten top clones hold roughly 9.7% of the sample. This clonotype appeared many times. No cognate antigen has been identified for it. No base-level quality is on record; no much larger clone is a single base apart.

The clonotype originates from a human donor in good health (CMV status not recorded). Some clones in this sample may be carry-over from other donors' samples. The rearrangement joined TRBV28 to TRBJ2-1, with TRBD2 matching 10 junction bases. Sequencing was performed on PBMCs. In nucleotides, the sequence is TGTGCCAGCAGCTCTAGCGGGAGCCGATTCGGAGAGCAGTTCTTC. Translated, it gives CASSSSGSRFGEQFF.